The present TCR beta chain was sequenced within a study of vaccination effects on CD4 cells after COVID-19. Using immunoSEQ multiplex PCR, the repertoire was profiled, and TCRdb retains in-frame clones only, with some absent. Of about 27,000 clones in the sample, approximately 80% were seen once. This clone was counted only a few times. The antigen remains undetermined. Viral peptide pool expansion of antigen-specific CD4+ T cells preceded sequencing in the ViraFEST assay. With 10 to 11 days of culture completed, CD4+ T cells were isolated. PCR confirmed that the person was infected with SARS-CoV-2 between March and December 2020. The sample was CD4+ T cells from PBMCs cultured with HCoV-NL63 spike peptides, taken before COVID-19 vaccination. The clonotype comes from a human donor who had a prior SARS-CoV-2 infection.

CDR3 bases: TGTGCCACCAGCACATACAGTTACTATGGCTACACCTTC. Translating gives CATSTYSYYGYTF. The rearrangement joins TRBV15 to TRBJ1-2; D not resolved. There are 13 residues in the CDR3. The V and J ends lost 4 bases and 3 bases respectively, with 9 bases between them. The germline V gene encodes CDR1 LNHNV and CDR2 YYDKDF (reference sequence).